This T cell receptor (beta chain) was documented in a study of blood T cell repertoires in COVID-19. Looking at the study overall: The United States, Italy and Spain were the sources of the acute and convalescent COVID-19 samples. Sample material is recorded as cDNA or gDNA derived from T cells, B-cell-depleted T cells, or PBMCs.

Per the study methods: Estimates of nucleated cell counts were drawn from the amplification of reference gene primers. Data came from immunoSEQ multiplex PCR; TCRdb stores just in-frame clones and leaves some out. V and J calls and clone size are those listed in that table; D and trimming were worked out from the DNA. The sample holds 240,000 or so clones; approximately 78% are singletons and the top ten take about an eighth. The ends lost 6 bases at V and 3 bases at J; junction bases unmatched: 3. Looked up from germline, CDR1 is LNHDA and CDR2 is SQIVND (reference sequence). The CDR3 runs to 14 residues.

Material: peripheral blood. The genes are TRBV19 and TRBJ1-4; TRBD1 aligns across 8 bases. This clonotype was obtained from a woman in her sixties with active or convalescent COVID-19. The CDR3 region has the DNA TGTGCCAGTAGCCCACAGGGGGCTAATGAAAAACTGTTTTTT. This encodes CASSPQGANEKLFF.